These 32 T cell receptor beta chains were all obtained from the same sample, sequenced in a study of OX40 agonist ivuxolimab in advanced cancers. Profiling relied on immunoSEQ multiplex PCR, and the TCRdb table lists in-frame clones only, not all of them. The table records 120,000 or so clones, roughly 95% of them present only once. Sequencing was performed on CD4+ or CD8+ T cells sorted from blood, taken in a trial of the OX40 agonist ivuxolimab. These receptors originate from an adult with an advanced solid tumor such as melanoma, head and neck, liver or kidney cancer.

V gene TRBV28 combines with J gene TRBJ1-5, with TRBD1 identical over 7 bases. Trimming cost V 8 bases and J 7 bases; bases outside gene matches: 5. The CDR3 is 12 amino acids. CDR1 is MDHEN, CDR2 SYDVKM, per germline. The CDR3 DNA is TGTGCCAGCGGTACAGGGGACCAGCCCCAGCATTTT. Encoded protein: CASGTGDQPQHF.

This clone was recorded once. The chain is built from TRBV6-5 and TRBJ2-5, with 8 bases fitting TRBD2. Germline assignment: CDR1 MNHEY and CDR2 SVGAGI. The J segment lost 4 bases and the V segment lost 6 bases, leaving 7 bases of the junction unmatched. The CDR3 loop spans 14 amino acids. This CDR3 reads CASSRTSYGETQYF. In DNA, the CDR3 is TGTGCCAGCAGCAGGACTAGCTATGGAGAGACCCAGTACTTC.

The chain joins TRBV7-3 to TRBJ1-5; 8 bases map to TRBD1. Unmatched junction bases numbered 8, after V lost 5 bases and J lost 2 bases. CDR1 and CDR2 from the germline V gene are SGHTA and FQGTGA. This CDR3 comprises 16 residues. In nucleotides, the CDR3 is TGTGCCAGCAGCCCGACGCAGGGGGCCGGCAATCAGCCCCAGCATTTT. This sequence encodes CASSPTQGAGNQPQHF.

This clone appeared once. The rearrangement joins TRBV2 to TRBJ2-5, with TRBD2 matching over 15 bases. Per the germline V gene, CDR1 is SNHLY and CDR2 is FYNNEI. Trimming at V came to 7 bases and at J to 4 bases, leaving 7 bases not matched to a gene. This CDR3 has 16 residues. The CDR3 DNA reads TGTGCCAGCACCTCCCCGGGACTAGCGGGAGGAGAGACCCAGTACTTC. It encodes CASTSPGLAGGETQYF.

This chain links TRBV2 with TRBJ1-2, with 7 positions matching TRBD1. The ends lost 10 bases at V and 5 bases at J; junction bases unmatched: 13. The CDR3 loop spans 14 amino acids. Germline V gene lookup returns CDR1 SNHLY and CDR2 FYNNEI. CDR3 coding DNA: TGTGCCAACTCCCGGACCCAGGGGGATTATGGCTACACCTTC. Amino acid sequence: CANSRTQGDYGYTF.

This chain connects TRBV5-1 to TRBJ1-2; 8 bases are shared with TRBD1. The length of the CDR3 is 13 residues. Trimming at V came to 2 bases and at J to 8 bases, leaving 5 bases not matched to a gene. The germline CDR1 and CDR2 sequences are SGHRS and YFSETQ. This chain's CDR3 is CASSFDRGSGYTF. DNA for the CDR3: TGCGCCAGCAGCTTCGACAGGGGTAGCGGCTACACCTTC.

The V gene is TRBV19, the J gene TRBJ1-1, with D uncertain. V was cut by 2 bases and J by 6 bases, with 7 bases left in between. In germline, CDR1 is LNHDA, CDR2 SQIVND (reference sequence). The CDR3 extends over 12 amino acids. CDR3 in DNA: TGTGCCAGTAGTATAAGGGCAGCTGAAGCTTTCTTT. Its protein is CASSIRAAEAFF.

The chain is built from TRBV5-1 and TRBJ2-2; TRBD2 matches 7 bases. V was clipped by 4 bases and J by 0 bases; unmatched bases: 6. Per germline, CDR1 SGHRS and CDR2 YFSETQ. The length of the CDR3 is 16 residues. The CDR3 sequence is CASSRTSDSNTGELFF. CDR3 DNA: TGCGCCAGCAGCAGAACTAGCGACTCGAACACCGGGGAGCTGTTTTTT.

This CDR3 is CASSIFSGGKSNQPQHF. DNA of the CDR3: TGTGCCAGTAGTATATTTTCAGGGGGCAAGAGCAATCAGCCCCAGCATTTT. The chain employs TRBV19 and TRBJ1-5; 8 positions match TRBD1. Germline V gene lookup returns CDR1 LNHDA and CDR2 SQIVND (reference sequence). This CDR3 has 17 amino acids. V dropped 2 bases and J dropped 1; count of bases not matched to a gene: 7.

This rearrangement joins TRBV1 to TRBJ2-2; the table's D call, TRBD2, has no DNA check behind it. TRBV1 is flagged as a pseudogene. CDR3 length: 19 residues. The CDR3 loop is CTSSQSWRREGLSTGELFF. Written as DNA, the CDR3 is TGCACCAGCAGCCAAAGTTGGAGGCGGGAGGGTTTGAGCACCGGGGAGCTGTTTTTT.

This rearrangement joins TRBV28 to TRBJ1-5; tentative D call: TRBD1 (6 bases). Between the trimmed V and J ends, which lost 5 bases and 5 bases, there was a span of 10 bases. The CDR3 is 13 amino acids. Germline V gives CDR1 MDHEN, CDR2 SYDVKM. The CDR3 DNA reads TGTGCCAGCAGTGGACAGAGGCATCAGCCCCAGCATTTT. It is translated as CASSGQRHQPQHF.

V is TRBV7-2 and J is TRBJ2-7, with D possibly TRBD1 on 7 matching bases. Germline assignment: CDR1 SGHTA and CDR2 FQGNSA. The V gene lost 5 bases and the J gene lost 5 bases, with 22 bases spanning the gap. The CDR3 runs 16 residues. The CDR3 DNA reads TGTGCCAGCAGCCAAGACGGAGGGGGACAGACTCACGAGCAGTACTTC. Amino acid sequence: CASSQDGGGQTHEQYF.

This rearrangement joins TRBV6-1 to TRBJ2-3; a weak D match, TRBD1 (6 bases). The CDR3 extends over 13 amino acids. Germline V gene lookup returns CDR1 MNHNS and CDR2 SASEGT. The V end was cut by 5 bases, the J end by 14 bases, with 20 bases between. The CDR3 region is CASSTPGHRMRYF. The CDR3 DNA is TGTGCCAGCAGTACGCCGGGACACCGAATGCGGTATTTT.

This chain links TRBV19 with TRBJ2-5; 8 nucleotides match TRBD1. This CDR3 region has 14 residues. In germline, CDR1 is LNHDA, CDR2 SQIVND (reference sequence). Trimming removed 9 bases from V and 2 bases from J; junction bases left unmatched: 8. The CDR3 here is CASKDRGSQETQYF. CDR3 nucleotides: TGTGCCAGCAAAGACAGGGGCTCTCAAGAGACCCAGTACTTC.

The gene calls are TRBV6-1 and TRBJ2-5; 8 bases align to TRBD2. The ends lost 4 bases at V and 5 bases at J; junction bases unmatched: 6. Looked up from germline, CDR1 is MNHNS and CDR2 is SASEGT. CDR3 size: 14 residues. CDR3 DNA sequence: TGTGCCAGCAGTGGAAGCAGGACTAGCGAGACCCAGTACTTC. Its protein is CASSGSRTSETQYF.

This chain links TRBV5-1 with TRBJ1-2, with TRBD1 as a possible D gene (5 bases). The CDR3 extends over 14 amino acids. V was clipped by 0 bases and J by 8 bases, with 14 bases between them. Germline CDR1 and CDR2: SGHRS and YFSETQ. This chain's CDR3 is CASSLESRVEGYTF. DNA of the CDR3: TGCGCCAGCAGCTTGGAATCCAGGGTGGAAGGCTACACCTTC.

V gene TRBV11-2 combines with J gene TRBJ1-2, with D unclear. CDR3 size: 15 residues. The V and J ends lost 5 bases and 4 bases respectively, with 17 bases between them. Germline CDR1 SGHAT, CDR2 FQNNGV. The CDR3 here is CASSHYKAGSYGYTF. In nucleotides, the CDR3 is TGTGCCAGCAGCCATTACAAAGCTGGAAGCTATGGCTACACCTTC.

The chain couples TRBV19 to TRBJ1-5; D unclear. The germline V and J ends were trimmed by 5 bases and 0 bases, with 8 bases remaining between them. Germline CDR1 reads LNHDA; CDR2 reads SQIVND (reference sequence). The CDR3 has 14 amino acids. CDR3 residues: CASSYAGSNQPQHF. As DNA, the CDR3 is TGTGCCAGTAGTTACGCCGGTAGCAATCAGCCCCAGCATTTT.

The rearrangement joins TRBV6-5 to TRBJ2-1; 11 nucleotides line up with TRBD2. Germline lookup yields CDR1 MNHEY and CDR2 SVGAGI. V shed 6 bases and J 4 bases; nucleotides not matched to a gene: 2. CDR3 length equals 14 residues. The CDR3, as DNA: TGTGCCAGCAGGGGGACTAGCGGATACAATGAGCAGTTCTTC. This sequence encodes CASRGTSGYNEQFF.

The V and J genes are TRBV5-8 and TRBJ2-7; 12 bases map to TRBD1. CDR1 and CDR2 (germline): SGHTS, YDEGEE. This CDR3 is built from 14 residues. The junction had 9 bases not matched to a gene; V was cut back by 5 bases and J by 9 bases. CDR3 amino acids: CASRSGQGAPPQYF. DNA of the CDR3: TGTGCCAGCAGGTCGGGACAGGGGGCCCCGCCGCAGTACTTC. The whole variable domain, remainder taken from reference TRBV5-8 and TRBJ2-7, is EAGVTQSPTHLIKTRGQQATLRCSPISGHTSVYWYQQALGLGLQFLLWYDEGEERNRGNFPPRFSGRQFPNYSSELNVNALELEDSALYLCASRSGQGAPPQYFGPGTRLTVT.

The V call is TRBV7-2, the J call TRBJ2-5; the D gene could be TRBD1 or TRBD2 (5 bases each). Germline V CDR1 and CDR2: SGHTA, FQGNSA. The ends were cut back, 5 bases at V and 5 bases at J, with 15 bases in the middle. The CDR3 sequence is 14 residues long. In DNA, the CDR3 is TGTGCCAGCAGCACCGGGGCAGTTCTGGAGACCCAGTACTTC. Amino acid sequence: CASSTGAVLETQYF.

The rearrangement links TRBV19 to TRBJ2-3, with 10 bases identical to TRBD2. This CDR3 has 15 residues. J was trimmed by 2 bases and V by 7 bases; bases with no gene match: 6. Germline CDR1 is LNHDA and CDR2 is SQIVND (reference sequence). The CDR3 DNA reads TGTGCCAGTATCCGGACTAGCGGTCCCACAGATACGCAGTATTTT. Residues: CASIRTSGPTDTQYF.

V usage is TRBV7-9 and J usage is TRBJ2-7, with D possibly TRBD1 on 7 matching bases. V was clipped by 0 bases and J by 0 bases, with 12 bases between them. The CDR3 spans 16 residues. Germline V gene lookup returns CDR1 SEHNR and CDR2 FQNEAQ (reference sequence). This chain's CDR3 is CASSLATGRGSYEQYF. CDR3 nucleotide sequence: TGTGCCAGCAGCTTAGCGACAGGGCGGGGCTCCTACGAGCAGTACTTC.

This clone came up once. The CDR3 loop reads CASSPTPTGELGTGELFF. CDR3 nucleotide sequence: TGTGCCAGCAGCCCGACCCCTACAGGGGAGTTGGGCACCGGGGAGCTGTTTTTT. This chain uses TRBV9 with TRBJ2-2; 7 bases line up with TRBD1. J lost 4 bases, V lost 4 bases, and 16 bases had no gene match. CDR1 and CDR2 (germline): SGDLS, YYNGEE. There are 18 residues in the CDR3.

This clone was seen only a few times. The chain joins TRBV19 to TRBJ1-5; D perhaps matches TRBD1 (6 bases). Germline CDR1 is LNHDA and CDR2 is SQIVND (reference sequence). The CDR3 spans 12 residues. The ends were cut back, 9 bases at V and 5 bases at J, with 11 bases in the middle. The CDR3 protein is CASRQVDQPQHF. CDR3 DNA sequence: TGTGCCAGCCGACAGGTAGATCAGCCCCAGCATTTT.

V usage is TRBV5-1 and J usage is TRBJ2-7, with 8 nucleotides matching TRBD2. Germline V gene data show CDR1 as SGHRS and CDR2 as YFSETQ. The trim removed 4 bases at V and 4 bases at J, leaving 7 bases unmatched. CDR3 length: 14 residues. The DNA for the CDR3 is TGCGCCAGCAGCGAGACTAGCGAGGGATACGAGCAGTACTTC. Protein: CASSETSEGYEQYF.

This chain uses TRBV6-5 with TRBJ2-7; TRBD1 aligns across 9 bases. The germline V gene encodes CDR1 MNHEY and CDR2 SVGAGI. CDR3 size: 15 residues. Trimming cost V 2 bases and J 4 bases; bases outside gene matches: 6. In DNA, the CDR3 is TGTGCCAGCAGTTACGGCGGACAGGGGCGGTACGAGCAGTACTTC. Its protein product is CASSYGGQGRYEQYF.

The chain couples TRBV6-5 to TRBJ1-2, with a tentative D call TRBD1 (5 bases). CDR3 length equals 14 residues. Per the germline V gene, CDR1 is MNHEY and CDR2 is SVGAGI. V was clipped by 2 bases and J by 6 bases, with 13 bases between them. This CDR3 is CASSYRVAGDGYTF. Written as DNA, the CDR3 is TGTGCCAGCAGTTACAGGGTCGCGGGGGATGGCTACACCTTC.

This clone occurred a few times. The chain uses TRBV9 and TRBJ2-1, with a possible D match to TRBD1 (5 bases). CDR1 is SGDLS and CDR2 is YYNGEE in the germline V gene. This CDR3 spans 14 amino acids. The V gene lost 0 bases and the J gene lost 7 bases, with 11 bases spanning the gap. CDR3: CASSVAPAGNEQFF. Written as DNA, the CDR3 is TGTGCCAGCAGCGTAGCTCCAGCAGGGAATGAGCAGTTCTTC. Based on the CDR3 plus reference TRBV9 and TRBJ2-1, the full variable domain is DSGVTQTPKHLITATGQRVTLRCSPRSGDLSVYWYQQSLDQGLQFLIQYYNGEERAKGNILERFSAQQFPDLHSELNLSSLELGDSALYFCASSVAPAGNEQFFGPGTRLTVL.

The chain is built from TRBV28 and TRBJ2-7, with no clear D. This CDR3 region has 12 residues. Germline CDR1 is MDHEN and CDR2 is SYDVKM. Trimming took off 1 base at V and 3 bases at J, with 4 bases between the two ends. This CDR3 is CASSLSYYEQYF. As DNA, the CDR3 is TGTGCCAGCAGTTTATCCTACTACGAGCAGTACTTC.

V gene TRBV7-9 combines with J gene TRBJ1-4, with 8 bases that match TRBD1. The trim removed 5 bases at V and 7 bases at J, leaving 9 bases unmatched. From germline, CDR1 is SEHNR and CDR2 FQNEAQ (reference sequence). CDR3 length: 15 residues. CDR3 region: CASSLYRTGSEKLFF. The CDR3 DNA is TGTGCCAGCAGCCTGTACCGGACAGGGAGTGAAAAACTGTTTTTT.

This sequence joins TRBV19 and TRBJ1-1, with TRBD1 as a possible D gene (5 bases). The CDR3 sequence is 14 residues long. The germline V gene has CDR1 LNHDA and CDR2 SQIVND (reference sequence). Trimming pared 1 base from V and 4 bases from J, leaving 10 bases between. The CDR3 DNA reads TGTGCCAGTAGTATAGCACAGGCCGGCACTGAAGCTTTCTTT. Translated: CASSIAQAGTEAFF.